This T cell receptor (beta chain) is from a study of blood T cell repertoires in COVID-19 (TCRdb year 2020). The study in broad terms: Samples covering the acute and convalescent phases of COVID-19 were provided by collaborators in the United States, Italy and Spain. The sample metadata nearly always contained a de-identified subject ID, COVID-19 status, age in years and sex. The samples were drawn from the first 160 participants of the ongoing ImmuneRACE study and from 1,254 subjects provided by 6 global collaborators. The repertoires were released in a freely available public database intended as a resource for research on the immune response to SARS-CoV-2. The prospective study material was composed of cDNA or gDNA derived from T cells, B-cell-depleted T cells, or PBMCs. Subjects who had been exposed to COVID-19, were actively infected with it, or had recovered from it provided the deeply sampled blood TCRbeta repertoires that made up the dataset. Where available, HLA class I and class II types were obtained from metadata supplied by the sample provider rather than from assay-based typing. Paper-wide results and their limitations: How much clinical and demographic metadata was included differed by source and by participant, and the metadata was provided uncurated.

TCRbeta CDR3 regions were amplified from genomic DNA by means of the immunoSEQ Assay, a bias-controlled multiplex PCR. Per the original workflow: Nucleated cell counts per sample were estimated from amplification of reference gene primers within the assay. To quantify the absolute abundance of each unique TCRbeta CDR3 rearrangement, sequence reads were collapsed and filtered. For each sample, productive Simpson clonality was calculated as the square root of Simpson's diversity index across productive rearrangements. TCRdb retrieved this table from immuneACCESS and kept in-frame rearrangements only. Not all clones are present; in checked studies, unresolved V genes account for under half, and no reason is known for the remainder. D and trimming were read from the DNA, whereas the V and J calls and clone size are those reported in that table. Here the sample has around 300,000 clones; over 75% occur a single time. The top ten constitute almost 9.5% of the sample.

Concerning this clone itself: Its antigen has not been determined. One base away there is no much larger clone; base qualities are not given.

Collaborating institutions collected whole blood in K2EDTA tubes following their own protocols. Collaborator samples were shipped for TCRbeta analysis as frozen whole blood, isolated PBMCs, or DNA extracted from either sample type. The receptor was derived from a man between 18 and 29 years old with active or convalescent COVID-19. The sequencing input was peripheral blood.

CDR3 loop: CASSDYLRPYNSPLHF. In nucleotides, the sequence is TGTGCCAGCAGCGACTACCTCCGGCCCTATAATTCACCCCTCCACTTT. Here the chain combines TRBV21-1 and TRBJ1-6. TRBV21-1 is flagged as a pseudogene. The CDR3 runs 16 amino acids, cysteine and phenylalanine included. Only the CDR3 part of the read is kept: 48 bases, read in frame from the first base.